The 12 T cell receptor beta chains given below trace back to one sample, sequenced in a study of response to subunit inactivated influenza vaccine. TCRdb used MiXCR to reprocess the RT-PCR reads, holding one entry per CDR3 protein. The sample contains around 710,000 distinct CDR3 sequences, about 15% of which appear only once. Specimen: PBMCs from blood, collected approximately 15 days before vaccination. The receptors here all came from a man in his forties or fifties who received an inactivated influenza vaccine.

V is TRBV7-2 and J is TRBJ1-2; no clear D. CDR3 length: 15 amino acids. V lost 5 bases to trimming and J lost 2 bases, with 15 bases between them. Germline V CDR1 and CDR2: SGHTA, FQGNSA. The CDR3 reads CASSVALGVNYGYTF. CDR3 nucleotides: TGTGCCAGCAGCGTCGCACTGGGAGTCAACTATGGCTACACCTTC. Complete variable domain (other parts from reference TRBV7-2 and TRBJ1-2): GAGVSQSPSNKVTEKGKDVELRCDPISGHTALYWYRQSLGQGLEFLIYFQGNSAPDKSGLPSDRFSAERTGGSVSTLTIQRTQQEDSAVYLCASSVALGVNYGYTFGSGTRLTVV.

This clonotype came up many times. The chain uses TRBV11-2 and TRBJ2-1, with a tentative D call TRBD2 (5 bases). V dropped 5 bases and J dropped 4 bases, with 15 bases sitting between them. Germline CDR1 reads SGHAT; CDR2 reads FQNNGV. CDR3 length: 15 residues. CDR3 amino acids: CASSPGIGGYNEQFF. CDR3 bases: TGTGCCAGCAGCCCCGGGATCGGCGGATACAATGAGCAGTTCTTC.

The rearrangement links TRBV4-2 to TRBJ2-7; D remains unclear. The CDR3 runs to 14 residues. V was pared by 0 bases and J by 4 bases, with 10 bases between. CDR1 and CDR2 from the germline V gene are LGHNA and YNFKEQ. For the CDR3, the DNA is TGTGCCAGCAGCCAAGAGGTTGCTGCGTACGAGCAGTACTTC. It is translated as CASSQEVAAYEQYF.

The chain joins TRBV15 to TRBJ1-6; TRBD1 might be the D (5 bases). The CDR3 has 15 residues. V gave up 1 base and J gave up 8 bases, with 12 bases separating them. Per the germline V gene, CDR1 is LNHNV and CDR2 is YYDKDF (reference sequence). The CDR3 reads CATSRAGQGYSPLHF. DNA for the CDR3: TGTGCCACCAGCAGAGCAGGTCAGGGATATTCACCCCTCCACTTT.

This clonotype came up a few times. The J gene is TRBJ1-1, the V gene TRBV5-1, with a weak D call TRBD1 (6 bases). The V end lost 3 bases, the J end lost 0 bases, and 12 bases lay between the germline ends. CDR3 length equals 15 residues. Germline V CDR1 and CDR2: SGHRS, YFSETQ. CDR3 residues: CASSYRTAMNTEAFF. The DNA of the CDR3 is TGCGCCAGCAGCTATAGGACAGCCATGAACACTGAAGCTTTCTTT.

This clonotype has more than one count but fewer than ten. Germline is not matched at one junction end, which may reflect a read error. The rearrangement joins TRBV7-7 to TRBJ2-5; 13 nucleotides line up with TRBD2. This CDR3 spans 16 amino acids. The V gene's germline CDR1 is SSHAT and CDR2 FNYEAQ (reference sequence). CDR3 nucleotide sequence: TGTGCTAGCAGCCGGGGACTAGCGGGGTTCCAAGAGACCCAGTACTTC. Amino acids: CASSRGLAGFQETQYF.

This clonotype has at least ten counts. The V gene is TRBV28, the J gene TRBJ2-7; the D gene is possibly TRBD2 (5 bases). Trimming removed 5 bases at V and 7 bases at J, with 9 bases between. There are 11 residues in the CDR3. Per germline, CDR1 MDHEN and CDR2 SYDVKM. The CDR3 region has the DNA TGTGCCAGCAGTCGTCGGGAAGAGCAGTACTTC. This translates into CASSRREEQYF.

The V gene is TRBV10-1, the J gene TRBJ2-2; D perhaps matches TRBD1 (6 bases). This CDR3 is 16 amino acids long. The germline V gene has CDR1 WNHNN and CDR2 SYGVQD (reference sequence). Trimming removed 5 bases at V and 7 bases at J, with 20 bases between. CDR3 loop: CASSPGAPSRDGELFF. Here the CDR3 DNA reads TGCGCCAGCAGTCCAGGGGCCCCGTCGAGGGACGGGGAGCTGTTTTTT.

In this sample, this clonotype turned up a few times. The chain joins TRBV11-2 to TRBJ2-4; perhaps TRBD1 as D (6 bases). Trimming removed 4 bases at V and 0 bases at J, with 10 bases between. CDR3 length equals 15 residues. Looked up from germline, CDR1 is SGHAT and CDR2 is FQNNGV. The CDR3 sequence: CASSSYRVAKNIQYF. The CDR3 nucleotides are TGTGCCAGCAGCTCCTACAGGGTAGCCAAAAACATTCAGTACTTC.

The sample holds a few counts of this clonotype. The V gene is TRBV5-1, the J gene TRBJ2-7; the match to TRBD1 covers 8 bases. CDR1 and CDR2 from the germline V gene are SGHRS and YFSETQ. The J segment lost 0 bases and the V segment lost 9 bases, leaving 14 bases of the junction unmatched. This CDR3 is 16 amino acids long. The CDR3 region is CANKPQGAGGSYEQYF. CDR3 nucleotides: TGCGCCAACAAACCCCAGGGGGCAGGGGGCTCCTACGAGCAGTACTTC.

This clonotype showed up many times. This chain connects TRBV9 to TRBJ2-3; 8 bases align to TRBD1. The germline gives CDR1 SGDLS, CDR2 YYNGEE. The CDR3 extends over 17 amino acids. With V trimmed by 4 bases and J by 1 base, 11 bases remained unmatched. CDR3 residues: CASSLGTGVSGTDTQYF. The DNA for the CDR3 is TGTGCCAGCAGCCTCGGGACAGGAGTATCGGGCACAGATACGCAGTATTTT.

This clonotype has a handful of counts. CDR3 in DNA: TGTGCCAGCAGCCAAGAAGGTCTCGGCTATGGCTACACCTTC. It specifies CASSQEGLGYGYTF. The chain carries TRBV3-1 and TRBJ1-2, with D unresolved. Trimming cost V 0 bases and J 4 bases, with 9 bases left between them. The CDR3 spans 14 residues. The germline CDR1 and CDR2 sequences are LGHDT and YNNKEL (reference sequence).